This TCR beta chain was sequenced during a study of T cells in Graves' hyperthyroidism and ophthalmopathy. Used for diagnoses were clinical symptoms, serum thyroxine and TRAb, thyroid ultrasound and orbital computed tomography. The TCR beta CDR3 regions underwent amplification using RNA transcripts as the source. The HTBI set primed first-round TCR CDR3 RT-PCR. MiXCR, applied by TCRdb to the multiplex PCR reads, yields one record per CDR3 protein. The data contain hundreds of thousands of distinct CDR3 sequences, about 14% of them seen just once; the ten biggest clones take up approximately 13%. The sample holds a few counts of this clonotype. The receptor was derived from a woman aged 45-60 years with Graves' ophthalmopathy. Source material: blood.

CDR3 sequence reads: CASSTTIGLAGGSYEQYF. The DNA for the CDR3 is TGTGCCAGCAGTACCACAATCGGACTAGCGGGAGGGTCGTACGAGCAGTACTTC. This chain connects TRBV7-2 to TRBJ2-7; the match to TRBD2 covers 15 bases. CDR1 SGHTA and CDR2 FQGNSA come from the germline V gene. With 6 bases clipped from V and 4 bases from J, the junction kept 13 bases outside the gene matches. This CDR3 spans 18 amino acids.